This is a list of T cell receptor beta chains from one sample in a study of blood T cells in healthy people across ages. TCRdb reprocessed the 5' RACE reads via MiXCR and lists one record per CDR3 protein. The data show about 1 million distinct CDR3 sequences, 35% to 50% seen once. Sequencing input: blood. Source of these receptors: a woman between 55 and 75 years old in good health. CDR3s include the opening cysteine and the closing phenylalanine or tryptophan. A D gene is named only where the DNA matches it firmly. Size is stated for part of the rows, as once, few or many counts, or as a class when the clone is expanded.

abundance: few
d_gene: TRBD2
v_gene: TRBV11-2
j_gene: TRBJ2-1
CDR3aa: CASSWDRQVAGVEQFF
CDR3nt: TGTGCCAGCAGTTGGGACCGACAGGTAGCGGGAGTTGAGCAGTTCTTC

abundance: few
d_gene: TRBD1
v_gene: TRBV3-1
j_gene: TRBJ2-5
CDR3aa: CASSRNGQGETQYF
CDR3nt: TGTGCCAGCAGCCGCAATGGACAGGGAGAGACCCAGTACTTC

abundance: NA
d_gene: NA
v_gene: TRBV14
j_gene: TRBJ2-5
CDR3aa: CVSSQRGSEGTQYF
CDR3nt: TGTGTCAGCAGCCAGAGGGGCAGCGAAGGGACCCAGTACTTC

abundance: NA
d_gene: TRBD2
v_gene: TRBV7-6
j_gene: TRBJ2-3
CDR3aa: CASSPEREGRGDTQYF
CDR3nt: TGTGCCAGCAGCCCCGAACGGGAGGGGCGGGGAGATACGCAGTATTTT

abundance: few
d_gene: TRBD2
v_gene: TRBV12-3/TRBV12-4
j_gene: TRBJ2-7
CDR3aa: CASSALLAGASYEQYF
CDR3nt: TGTGCCAGCAGCGCGCTTCTAGCGGGAGCCTCCTACGAGCAGTACTTC

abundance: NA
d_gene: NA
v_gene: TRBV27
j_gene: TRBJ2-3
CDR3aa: CASSFGATDTQYF
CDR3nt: TGTGCCAGCAGTTTTGGGGCCACAGATACGCAGTATTTT

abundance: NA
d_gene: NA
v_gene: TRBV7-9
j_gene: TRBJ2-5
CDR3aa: CASSPIDSQETQYF
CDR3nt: TGTGCCAGCAGCCCTATTGACAGCCAAGAGACCCAGTACTTC

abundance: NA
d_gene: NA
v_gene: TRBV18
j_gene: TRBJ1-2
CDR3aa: CASSPTATNYGYTF
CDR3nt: TGTGCCAGCTCACCGACAGCCACTAACTATGGCTACACCTTC

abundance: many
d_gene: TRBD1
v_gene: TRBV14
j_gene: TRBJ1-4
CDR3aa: CASSPGTGEKLFF
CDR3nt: TGTGCCAGCAGTCCCGGGACAGGTGAAAAACTGTTTTTT

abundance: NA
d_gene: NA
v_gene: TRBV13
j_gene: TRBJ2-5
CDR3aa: CASSAKGGDWLQETQYF
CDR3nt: TGTGCCAGCAGCGCAAAAGGGGGGGACTGGCTACAAGAGACCCAGTACTTC

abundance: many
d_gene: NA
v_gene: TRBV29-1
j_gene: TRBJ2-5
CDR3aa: CSVGWDGETQYF
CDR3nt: TGCAGCGTTGGATGGGATGGAGAGACCCAGTACTTC

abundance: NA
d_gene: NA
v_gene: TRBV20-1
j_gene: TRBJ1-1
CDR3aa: CSAREGSRMGTEAFF
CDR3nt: TGCAGTGCTAGAGAGGGGTCCCGGATGGGAACTGAAGCTTTCTTT

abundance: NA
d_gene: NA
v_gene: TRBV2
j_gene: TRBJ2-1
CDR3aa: CASRIPHEQFF
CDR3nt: TGTGCCAGCAGGATCCCCCATGAGCAGTTCTTC

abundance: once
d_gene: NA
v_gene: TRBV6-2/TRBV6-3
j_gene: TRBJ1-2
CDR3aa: CASSYSRARGNYGYTF
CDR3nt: TGTGCCAGCAGTTACTCGAGGGCCAGGGGAAACTATGGCTACACCTTC

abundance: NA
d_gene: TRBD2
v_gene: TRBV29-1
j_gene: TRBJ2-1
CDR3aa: CSVPGTSGFSYNEQFF
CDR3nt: TGCAGCGTACCTGGGACTAGCGGATTCTCCTACAATGAGCAGTTCTTC

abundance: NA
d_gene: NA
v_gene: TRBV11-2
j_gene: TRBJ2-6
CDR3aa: CASSLVGTSGANVLTF
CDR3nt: TGTGCCAGCAGCTTAGTAGGTACCTCTGGGGCCAACGTCCTGACTTTC

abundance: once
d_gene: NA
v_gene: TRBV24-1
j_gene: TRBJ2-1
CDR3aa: CATSDFLPGGSSNEQFF
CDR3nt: TGTGCCACCAGTGATTTTTTGCCCGGAGGTAGCTCGAATGAGCAGTTCTTC

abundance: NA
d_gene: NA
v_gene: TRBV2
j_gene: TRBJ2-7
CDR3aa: CASSDSPKSYEQYF
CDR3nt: TGTGCCAGCAGTGATTCGCCAAAATCCTACGAGCAGTACTTC

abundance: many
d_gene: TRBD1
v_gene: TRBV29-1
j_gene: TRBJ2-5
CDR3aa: CSVTGQQETQYF
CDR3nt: TGCAGCGTTACGGGACAGCAAGAGACCCAGTACTTC

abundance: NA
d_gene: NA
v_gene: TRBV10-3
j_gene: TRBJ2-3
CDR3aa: CAISPLGADTQYF
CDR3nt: TGTGCCATCAGCCCCCTAGGGGCAGATACGCAGTATTTT

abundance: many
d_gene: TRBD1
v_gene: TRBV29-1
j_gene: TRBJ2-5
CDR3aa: CSAGRAGGLETQYF
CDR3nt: TGCAGCGCCGGACGGGCAGGGGGCTTGGAGACCCAGTACTTC

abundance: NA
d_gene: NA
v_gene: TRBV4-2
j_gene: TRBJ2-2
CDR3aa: CASSPETGTGELFF
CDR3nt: TGTGCCAGCAGCCCCGAGACAGGCACCGGGGAGCTGTTTTTT

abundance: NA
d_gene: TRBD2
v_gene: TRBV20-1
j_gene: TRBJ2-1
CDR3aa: CSARDYLSGTSAAYNEQFF
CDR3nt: TGCAGTGCTAGAGATTACCTCTCCGGGACTAGCGCAGCCTACAATGAGCAGTTCTTC

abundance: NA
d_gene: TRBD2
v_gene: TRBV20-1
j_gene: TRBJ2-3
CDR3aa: CSARGSGRAADTQYF
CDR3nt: TGCAGTGCTAGAGGTAGCGGGAGGGCCGCAGATACGCAGTATTTT

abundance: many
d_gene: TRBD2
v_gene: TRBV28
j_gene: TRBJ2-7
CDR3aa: CASSLSVAGVVEQYF
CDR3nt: TGTGCCAGCAGTTTATCCGTAGCGGGAGTGGTAGAGCAGTACTTC

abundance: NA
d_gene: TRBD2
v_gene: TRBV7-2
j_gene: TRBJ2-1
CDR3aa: CASSALAEATQFF
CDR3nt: TGTGCCAGCAGCGCGCTAGCGGAAGCAACGCAGTTCTTC

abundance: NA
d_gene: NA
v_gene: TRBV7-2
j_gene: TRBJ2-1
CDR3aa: CASSLTAGAGVYNEQFF
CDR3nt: TGTGCCAGCAGCTTGACGGCAGGGGCAGGGGTATACAATGAGCAGTTCTTC

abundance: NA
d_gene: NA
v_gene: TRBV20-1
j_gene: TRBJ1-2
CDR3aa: CSARVGEYGYTF
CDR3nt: TGCAGTGCCAGGGTGGGAGAATATGGCTACACCTTC

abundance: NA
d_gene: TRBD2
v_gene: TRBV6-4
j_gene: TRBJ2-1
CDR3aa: CASSKGGLAANERFF
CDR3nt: TGTGCCAGCAGTAAGGGGGGACTAGCCGCTAATGAGCGGTTCTTC

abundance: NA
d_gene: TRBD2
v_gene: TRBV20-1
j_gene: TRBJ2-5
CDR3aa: CSARGTSGSYETQYF
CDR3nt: TGCAGTGCTAGAGGGACTAGCGGGAGTTACGAGACCCAGTACTTC

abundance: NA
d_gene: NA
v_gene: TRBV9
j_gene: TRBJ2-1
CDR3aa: CASSPQGGASGNEQFF
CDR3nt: TGTGCCAGCAGCCCCCAGGGAGGAGCAAGCGGCAATGAGCAGTTCTTC

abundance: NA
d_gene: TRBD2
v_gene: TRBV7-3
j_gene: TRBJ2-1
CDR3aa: CASSFYGGNSYNEQFF
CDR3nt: TGTGCCAGCAGCTTTTACGGGGGGAACTCCTACAATGAGCAGTTCTTC

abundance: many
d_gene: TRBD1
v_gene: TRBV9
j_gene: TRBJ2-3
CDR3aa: CASSARPPGQGTDTQYF
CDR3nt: TGTGCCAGCAGCGCCCGACCCCCGGGACAGGGCACAGATACGCAGTATTTT

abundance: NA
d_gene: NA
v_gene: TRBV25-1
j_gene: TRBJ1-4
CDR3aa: CASSGSGAGNEKLFF
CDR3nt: TGTGCCAGCAGTGGCTCGGGGGCCGGTAATGAAAAACTGTTTTTT

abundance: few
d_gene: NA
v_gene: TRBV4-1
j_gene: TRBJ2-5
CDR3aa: CASSQDTETQYF
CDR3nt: TGCGCCAGCAGCCAAGATACAGAGACCCAGTACTTC

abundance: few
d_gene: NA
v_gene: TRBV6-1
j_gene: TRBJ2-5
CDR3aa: CASTPTGRPQYF
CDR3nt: TGTGCCAGCACCCCAACGGGGCGGCCCCAGTACTTC

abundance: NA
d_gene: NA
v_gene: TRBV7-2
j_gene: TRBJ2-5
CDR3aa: CVSTREEGGEQYF
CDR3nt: TGTGTCAGCACCCGAGAGGAGGGCGGTGAGCAGTACTTC